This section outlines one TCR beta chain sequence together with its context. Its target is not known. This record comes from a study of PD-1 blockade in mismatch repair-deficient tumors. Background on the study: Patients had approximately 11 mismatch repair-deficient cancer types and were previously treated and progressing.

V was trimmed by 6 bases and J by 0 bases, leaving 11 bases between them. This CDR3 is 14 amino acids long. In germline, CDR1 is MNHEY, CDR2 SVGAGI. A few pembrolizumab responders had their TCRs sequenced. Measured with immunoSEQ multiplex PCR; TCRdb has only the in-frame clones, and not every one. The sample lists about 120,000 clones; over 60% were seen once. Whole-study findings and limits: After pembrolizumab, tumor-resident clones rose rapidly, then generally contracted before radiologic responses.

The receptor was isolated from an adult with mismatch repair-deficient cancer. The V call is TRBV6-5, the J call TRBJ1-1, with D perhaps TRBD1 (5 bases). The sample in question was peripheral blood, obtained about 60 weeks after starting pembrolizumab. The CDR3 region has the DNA TGTGCCAGCAGGGACACCAATATGAACACTGAAGCTTTCTTT. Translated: CASRDTNMNTEAFF.